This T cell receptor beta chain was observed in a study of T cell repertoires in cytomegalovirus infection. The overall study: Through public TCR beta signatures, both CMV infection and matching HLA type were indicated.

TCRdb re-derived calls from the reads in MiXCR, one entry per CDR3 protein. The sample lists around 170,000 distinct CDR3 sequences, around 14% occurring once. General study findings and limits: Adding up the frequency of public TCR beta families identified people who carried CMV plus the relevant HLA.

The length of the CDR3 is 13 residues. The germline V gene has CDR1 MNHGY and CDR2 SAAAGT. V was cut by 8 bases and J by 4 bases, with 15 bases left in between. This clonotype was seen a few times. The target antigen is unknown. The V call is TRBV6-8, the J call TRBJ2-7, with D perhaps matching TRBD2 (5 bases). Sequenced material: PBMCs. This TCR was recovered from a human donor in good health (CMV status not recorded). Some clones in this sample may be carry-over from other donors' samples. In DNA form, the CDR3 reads TGTGCCAGCTGCTCGGAGGTGGGTTACGAGCAGTACTTC. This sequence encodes CASCSEVGYEQYF.